Below, one T cell receptor (beta chain) is given with its context. It has no known antigen specificity. The sample holds no much larger clone one base away, and base qualities are not on file. Other DNA sequences within the sample encode an identical CDR3. Using the deep immunoSEQ assay, multiplex PCR amplified TCR CDR3 regions from genomic DNA. Extracted genomic DNA from each cell subset was distributed evenly across all wells of several immunoSEQ 96-well plates, and each plate was treated as a replicate. For sorted subsets, each replicate PCR was loaded with roughly 0.2 ug genomic DNA, equivalent to 30,000 or so T cell genomes. The purified libraries were quantified using a Qubit 3.0 fluorometer, sized with a Bioanalyzer 2100, and then quantified again using the KAPA Library Quantification kit. Every immunoSEQ 96-well plate was sequenced on a dedicated single-read 150-cycle Illumina NextSeq 550 flow cell. Per the source publication's procedure: Because the immunoSEQ output held only junctional sequences and lacked quality scores, the filtering could not match the filtering applied to full-length reads. To assign V/J genes and CDR3, sequences were annotated against IMGT germline references using PyIR, a Python wrapper for IgBLAST v1.9. Reads with weak V/J assignments (E-value above 1e-6), missing CDR3, stop codons, out-of-frame junctions, or ambiguous translated residues were removed. V3J clonotypes were defined by identical inferred V gene, J gene, and CDR3 amino acid sequence. To compute the percentage overlap between repertoires, the number of shared unique clonotypes was divided by the size of the smaller repertoire. RTK rarefaction, the Chao1 estimator, and Recon v2.1 estimates of unobserved clonotypes were used to assess repertoire richness. For all TCRbeta clonotypes obtained by the gDNA method from four donors, generation probabilities were computed with OLGA. TCRdb retrieved this table from immuneACCESS and kept in-frame rearrangements only. Not all clones are present; in checked studies, unresolved V genes account for under half, and no reason is known for the remainder. The D gene and trimming were derived from the DNA, and the V and J assignments and clone size from that table. For this sample there are roughly 1,600,000 clones; just under 99% appear just once. About 0.34% of the sample is taken by the ten largest.

The donors were healthy, HIV-negative adults with no recently reported acute infections or vaccinations. All donors were Caucasian adults living in Nashville, Tennessee, USA. CD4+ T cells were enriched by magnetic negative selection; naive cells were then positively selected on CD45RA, and the negative fraction formed the memory subset. Blood was collected by leukapheresis, and PBMCs were isolated by Ficoll-Histopaque density gradient centrifugation and then cryopreserved in liquid nitrogen vapor phase. Analytical flow cytometry was used to check the purity and quantity of every magnetically sorted T cell population. Genomic DNA was isolated from each sorted fraction and quantified by UV absorbance on a Nanodrop 2000c. This sample stems from a study of shared clonotypes between healthy human individuals (dated by TCRdb to the early 2020s). Describing the broader study: Two women and three men aged 18 to 49 years were included in the cohort. Leukapheresis yielded between about 0.94 and 10 billion PBMCs per donor. For each donor, three plates each were used for CD4 naive and CD4 memory, two plates were used for CD8 naive, and one plate was used for CD8 memory. To increase sequencing depth and limit assay-specific biases, different laboratories used diverse techniques to prepare libraries and sequence TCR repertoires. The study deeply sequenced blood TCR repertoires of five healthy adults to estimate repertoire size and the extent of clonotype sharing between individuals. Findings and caveats that apply to the study as a whole: Compared with non-shared clonotypes, the clonotypes found in all four sorted-subset donors had higher generation probabilities. Even with the large sequencing depth, rarefaction of the sorted-subset datasets indicated that sequencing was incomplete. Sharing across a handful of donors was observed for roughly 5% of naive CD4, over 3% of naive CD8, roughly 2.3% of memory CD4, and roughly 0.4% of memory CD8 clonotypes. Pairwise subsampling indicated that sequencing depth was expected to affect the degree of clonotype sharing among donors. Estimated clonotype richness was generally larger for naive than for memory subsets. Because the study included a small number of donors, the genetic and exposure-history diversity represented was limited. Sampling was restricted to blood, and TCR repertoires in tissues likely differ from the TCR repertoires found in blood.

The sequencing sample was made of naive CD4+ T cells sorted from blood. The sample's cell subset or site label, in plain terms: CD45RA+ positively selected. The clonotype originates from a man under 40 in good health.

The CDR3 protein: CASSITGSSYNEQFF. In nucleotides, the sequence is TGTGCCAGTAGTATTACAGGGAGCTCCTACAATGAGCAGTTCTTC. This chain is built from TRBV19 and TRBJ2-1; TRBD1 is a weak D gene call, 6 bases matching. V gives up 3 bases and J gives up 0 bases, and the segment between their germline ends measures 9 bases. Sequences LNHDA (CDR1) and SQIVND (CDR2) are obtained from the germline V gene (reference sequence). From the cysteine through the phenylalanine, the CDR3 covers 15 amino acids. CDR3 DNA is the only sequence kept; it has 45 bases, read in frame from the first base.